The TCR beta chain under discussion was sequenced for a study of T cell responses to AZD1222 COVID-19 vaccine. Study-level points and caveats: Breadth and depth of Spike-specific TCRs rose after two AZD1222 doses.

Assay used: immunoSEQ multiplex PCR; TCRdb lists only in-frame clones, some missing. The repertoire holds about 120,000 clones, with roughly 90% as singletons. The count of this clone is one. Its antigen is not identified. V lost 0 bases and J lost 5; bases outside the gene matches: 7. CDR1 is SGDLS and CDR2 is YYNGEE in the germline V gene. There are 17 residues in the CDR3. This clonotype was sampled from an adult in good health. Here the sequenced sample was peripheral blood, taken on day 0 of AZD1222 vaccination. This chain links TRBV9 with TRBJ2-3, with TRBD2 matching 12 bases. CDR3 sequence reads: CASSVGPSGGAIDTQYF. The CDR3 coding sequence is TGTGCCAGCAGCGTAGGGCCTAGCGGGGGGGCGATAGATACGCAGTATTTT.